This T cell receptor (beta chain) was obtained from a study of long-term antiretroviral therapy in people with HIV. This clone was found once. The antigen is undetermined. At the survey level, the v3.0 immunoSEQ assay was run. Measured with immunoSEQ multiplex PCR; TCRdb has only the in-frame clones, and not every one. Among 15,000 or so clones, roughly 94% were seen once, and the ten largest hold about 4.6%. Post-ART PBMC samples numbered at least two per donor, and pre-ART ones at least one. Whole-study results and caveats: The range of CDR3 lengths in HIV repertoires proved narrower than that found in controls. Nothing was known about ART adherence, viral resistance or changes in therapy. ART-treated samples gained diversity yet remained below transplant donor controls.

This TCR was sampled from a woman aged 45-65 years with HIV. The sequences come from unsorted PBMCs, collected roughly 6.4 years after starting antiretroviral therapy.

The CDR3 loop is CASSFASKNTEAFF. CDR3 bases: TGTGCCAGCAGCTTCGCCAGCAAGAACACTGAAGCTTTCTTT. This chain uses TRBV7-2 with TRBJ1-1; D is undetermined. The CDR3 loop spans 14 amino acids. Trimming removed 3 bases at V and 1 base at J, with 9 bases between. Germline V gene lookup returns CDR1 SGHTA and CDR2 FQGNSA.